The present T cell receptor (beta chain) was sequenced within a study of vaccination and CD4 T cells after COVID-19. Of note for this clonotype: Antigen specificity is unknown.

Noted time point: late sampling 161 to 241 days after vaccination in three convalescent patients. Treatment: approximately 10-day PBMC culture with coronavirus spike peptide pools or control peptides (ViraFEST assay). Having spent 10 days in culture, CD4+ T cells were then isolated by negative selection. Sequencing of the DNA from cultured CD4+ T cells was carried out with the Oncomine TCR Beta short-read assay. Genomic DNA from cultured CD4+ T cells was extracted. A single record per CDR3 protein comes from TCRdb applying MiXCR to the PCR reads. The sample shows 15,000 or so distinct CDR3 sequences, about 50% of them seen only once. The specimen comprised CD4+ T cells from blood, cultured in vitro, sampled about 7 months after SARS-CoV-2 vaccination. This sequence was found in a human donor who had recovered from COVID-19.

Here the CDR3 DNA reads TGCAGTGCTAGAGATCAAGGCGTTAAGGGGACCCTATTCGCCTATGGCTACACCTTC. Translated: CSARDQGVKGTLFAYGYTF. This sequence joins TRBV20-1 and TRBJ1-2, with D perhaps TRBD1 (5 bases). The CDR3 is made up of 19 amino acids. The germline CDR1 and CDR2 sequences are DFQATT and SNEGSKA (reference sequence). The ends were cut back, 0 bases at V and 4 bases at J, with 27 bases in the middle.